This record concerns one T cell receptor (beta chain) sequence. The table lists this clonotype with many counts. It lacks a known antigen. Within one base of it there is no much larger clone, and no base qualities were kept. This sample is drawn from a study of CD8 T cells in ankylosing spondylitis (dated by TCRdb to about 2017). Describing the broader study: T cell receptor beta repertoires were profiled in healthy donors and ankylosing spondylitis patients so that disease-linked TCR variants could be found. The whole study cohort included 85 to 120 healthy donors and around 25 ankylosing spondylitis patients. Peripheral blood was sampled, and synovial fluid was additionally collected from ankylosing spondylitis patients.

TCRdb shows the sequencer as Illumina HiSeq 2500. TCR beta libraries were prepared by quantitative 5'-RACE with molecular barcodes. Under the source paper's analysis protocol: A new computational method, built on a probabilistic model of VDJ rearrangement, was used to identify disease-linked TCR variants. In-frame beta chains were kept once TCRdb had trimmed the public reads at Q25 with fastp and called clones with MiXCR. Duplicate CDR3 protein sequences are folded into a single record with the most common DNA and genes. The V and J calls and clone size are TCRdb's, not the authors'. The sample table shows around 210,000 distinct CDR3 sequences, and less than 9.5% are seen once. Approximately 4.8% of the sample goes to the ten largest clones. What the study reported, not specific to this receptor: Some TCR beta motif variants had previously been reported in synovial fluid and blood of reactive arthritis patients, which suggested common disease-initiation mechanisms. The disease-linked clones were reported to be significantly enriched in matched synovial fluid samples from ankylosing spondylitis patients. The disease-linked clones had a CD8+ phenotype and were found at relatively low frequencies in peripheral blood. Blood from ankylosing spondylitis patients appeared to be characterized by a TCR beta motif made up of about 8 highly homologous amino acid variants.

Deletion took 5 bases off V and 1 base off J, with a span of 8 bases between the germline ends. CDR1 and CDR2, per the germline V gene, are SGHTA and FQGNSA. Reading from cysteine to phenylalanine, the CDR3 counts 13 amino acids. The entry retains the CDR3 DNA only, 39 bases that are in frame from base 1. The clonotype was recovered from a female donor with ankylosing spondylitis or in good health (not recorded which). The chain links TRBV7-2 with TRBJ1-1, with no reliable assignment of the D segment. Sequenced material: blood, either unsorted or a sorted T cell fraction (not recorded which). The DNA sequence follows: TGTGCCAGCAGCCAATCGGGGAACACTGAAGCTTTCTTT. This encodes CASSQSGNTEAFF. Extended through the reference TRBV7-2 and TRBJ1-1 proteins, this CDR3 yields the full variable domain: GAGVSQSPSNKVTEKGKDVELRCDPISGHTALYWYRQSLGQGLEFLIYFQGNSAPDKSGLPSDRFSAERTGGSVSTLTIQRTQQEDSAVYLCASSQSGNTEAFFGQGTRLTVV.